This is a list of T cell receptor beta chains from one sample in a study of PD-L1 blockade in urothelial cancer. Clones were read by immunoSEQ multiplex PCR, and TCRdb kept only the in-frame ones, dropping some. The table includes tens of thousands of clones, approximately 80% detected once. Sequencing used PBMCs, obtained around atezolizumab (anti-PD-L1) treatment. These receptors originate from a man aged 65-85 years with urothelial cancer. Both conserved end residues are part of each CDR3. The D gene is left open where the match is weak. For some rows the clone size is stated as once, few or many, or as a class when expanded; others skip it.

v_call	d_call	clone_size	j_call	cdr3_aa	cdr3_nt
TRBV6-5	TRBD1	few	TRBJ1-2	CASRPGQGGGYTF	TGTGCCAGCAGACCGGGACAGGGTGGCGGCTACACCTTC
TRBV30	TRBD2	.	TRBJ2-7	CAWSGHSGRTAEQYF	TGTGCCTGGAGCGGCCACAGCGGGAGAACCGCCGAGCAGTACTTC
TRBV18	TRBD2	.	TRBJ2-6	CASSPPTGGTGANVLTF	TGTGCCAGCTCACCACCGACGGGAGGCACTGGGGCCAACGTCCTGACTTTC
TRBV10-3	.	.	TRBJ2-7	CAIKRGAGEGEQYF	TGTGCCATCAAGAGGGGGGCGGGAGAGGGCGAGCAGTACTTC
TRBV6-6	.	.	TRBJ2-5	CASNPSGLTLPETQYF	TGTGCCAGCAACCCCTCGGGACTCACCCTCCCGGAGACCCAGTACTTC
TRBV19	.	.	TRBJ2-1	CASSTSVSLLIGNEQFF	TGTGCCAGTAGTACTAGCGTATCATTACTAATCGGTAATGAGCAGTTCTTC
TRBV29-1	.	.	TRBJ1-5	CSVKIGGDNQPQHF	TGCAGCGTTAAAATAGGGGGTGACAATCAGCCCCAGCATTTT
TRBV28	.	.	TRBJ1-1	CASSRGGRLNTEAFF	TGTGCCAGCAGTCGTGGGGGCAGGCTGAACACTGAAGCTTTCTTT
TRBV7-3	TRBD2	.	TRBJ2-5	CASSQGGSETQYF	TGTGCCAGCAGTCAGGGCGGGAGCGAGACCCAGTACTTC
TRBV6-1	TRBD1	.	TRBJ1-1	CASKRTGTDTEAFF	TGTGCCAGCAAGAGGACAGGGACGGACACTGAAGCTTTCTTT
TRBV4-3	.	.	TRBJ2-3	CASSQGGASTDTQYF	TGCGCCAGCAGCCAAGGAGGCGCTAGCACAGATACGCAGTATTTT
TRBV10-3	TRBD2	.	TRBJ2-1	CAISVGLGTSGNNEQFF	TGTGCCATCAGTGTAGGGTTAGGGACTAGCGGCAACAATGAGCAGTTCTTC
TRBV30	TRBD2	.	TRBJ2-3	CAWTSGRMTDTQYF	TGTGCCTGGACTAGCGGGAGGATGACAGATACGCAGTATTTT
TRBV4-2	.	.	TRBJ1-2	CASSQLSGTSNYGYTF	TGTGCCAGCAGCCAATTGAGCGGGACCTCTAACTATGGCTACACCTTC
TRBV7-2	.	.	TRBJ2-3	CASSFSSRNTDTQYF	TGTGCCAGCAGCTTCTCGTCTAGAAACACAGATACGCAGTATTTT
TRBV2	.	.	TRBJ1-3	CASSGRSNTIYF	TGTGCCAGCAGTGGGCGGTCAAACACCATATATTTT
TRBV5-4	.	.	TRBJ2-3	CASSWAGSTDTQYF	TGTGCCAGCAGCTGGGCCGGTAGCACAGATACGCAGTATTTT
TRBV7-2	.	.	TRBJ2-7	CASSLAVGAHLGGYEQYF	TGTGCCAGCAGCTTAGCGGTGGGGGCCCATCTAGGTGGCTACGAGCAGTACTTC
TRBV7-2	TRBD1	.	TRBJ2-3	CASSFQGQIVDTQYF	TGTGCCAGCAGCTTTCAGGGACAGATAGTAGATACGCAGTATTTT
TRBV5-8	.	.	TRBJ1-2	CASSLAVTKRGYTF	TGTGCCAGCAGCTTGGCGGTTACTAAGAGGGGCTACACCTTC
TRBV5-4	.	.	TRBJ1-2	CASSPGGSSYGYTF	TGTGCCAGCAGCCCGGGAGGATCCTCCTATGGCTACACCTTC
TRBV18	.	few	TRBJ1-2	CASSPSRATGYTF	TGTGCCAGCTCACCTTCCAGGGCAACTGGCTACACCTTC
TRBV19	.	.	TRBJ2-1	CASSISRSGEQFF	TGTGCCAGTAGTATATCTAGGAGCGGGGAGCAGTTCTTC
TRBV7-2	TRBD1	.	TRBJ2-1	CASSLTRDRVNEQFF	TGTGCCAGCAGCTTAACCCGGGACAGGGTCAATGAGCAGTTCTTC
TRBV10-3	TRBD1	.	TRBJ2-5	CAIKGTEETQYF	TGTGCCATCAAAGGGACAGAAGAGACCCAGTACTTC
TRBV7-2	.	.	TRBJ2-3	CASSSRAEGPTDTQYF	TGTGCCAGCAGCTCCCGAGCGGAGGGCCCCACAGATACGCAGTATTTT
TRBV5-4	.	.	TRBJ2-7	CASRPNSLTGYYEQYF	TGTGCCAGCAGACCCAACAGTCTAACGGGATACTACGAGCAGTACTTC
TRBV5-1	.	.	TRBJ1-2	CASSLVTVPNYGYTF	TGCGCCAGCAGCTTGGTAACAGTTCCTAACTATGGCTACACCTTC
TRBV6-5	.	.	TRBJ1-2	CASSQLGAGYTF	TGTGCCAGCAGTCAATTGGGAGCTGGCTACACCTTC
TRBV28	TRBD2	.	TRBJ2-1	CASSLSSGSYYNEQFF	TGTGCCAGCAGTTTATCCAGCGGGAGCTACTACAATGAGCAGTTCTTC
TRBV7-2	TRBD1	.	TRBJ1-2	CASSSRQGGGYTF	TGTGCCAGCAGCTCCAGACAGGGGGGAGGCTACACCTTC
TRBV9	TRBD2	.	TRBJ2-2	CASSVDSGAGELFF	TGTGCCAGCAGCGTAGACAGCGGGGCCGGGGAGCTGTTTTTT
TRBV19	.	.	TRBJ1-5	CASRIGELSNQPQHF	TGTGCCAGTAGGATAGGAGAGTTGAGCAATCAGCCCCAGCATTTT
TRBV11-3	TRBD2	.	TRBJ2-1	CASSLGSGRAANEQFF	TGTGCCAGCAGCTTAGGGTCCGGGAGGGCCGCGAATGAGCAGTTCTTC
TRBV7-8	.	few	TRBJ2-1	CASTSSVSRAYNEQFF	TGTGCCAGCACCTCGTCGGTAAGTCGCGCCTACAATGAGCAGTTCTTC
TRBV15	TRBD2	.	TRBJ2-1	CATSRRLAGVDEQFF	TGTGCCACCAGCCGGAGACTAGCGGGAGTGGATGAGCAGTTCTTC
TRBV7-8	.	.	TRBJ2-7	CASSSTPSYEQYF	TGTGCCAGCAGCTCGACACCTTCCTACGAGCAGTACTTC
TRBV7-2	TRBD2	.	TRBJ2-1	CASSTGLAGSNEQFF	TGTGCCAGCAGCACGGGACTAGCGGGATCCAATGAGCAGTTCTTC
TRBV18	.	.	TRBJ2-3	CASSPGRGAQDTQYF	TGTGCCAGCTCTCCCGGTCGCGGGGCACAGGATACGCAGTATTTT
TRBV5-1	TRBD2	.	TRBJ2-3	CASRRSGGGTDTQYF	TGCGCCAGCCGACGGAGCGGGGGTGGGACAGATACGCAGTATTTT
TRBV20-1	.	.	TRBJ2-5	CSARTIETQYF	TGCAGTGCTAGAACAATAGAGACCCAGTACTTC
TRBV29-1	.	many	TRBJ1-1	CSVYEGYGNTEAFF	TGCAGCGTTTATGAGGGTTACGGAAACACTGAAGCTTTCTTT
TRBV19	.	.	TRBJ2-4	CASSIVRQGSNIQYF	TGTGCCAGTAGTATAGTACGCCAGGGGAGTAACATTCAGTACTTC
TRBV2	.	few	TRBJ1-2	CASSKGDGYTF	TGTGCCAGCAGTAAGGGGGACGGCTACACCTTC
TRBV28	.	.	TRBJ2-3	CATTIQGKAPDTQYF	TGTGCCACCACGATACAGGGAAAAGCGCCAGATACGCAGTATTTT
TRBV5-6	.	.	TRBJ2-7	CASSLKRGLLYEQYF	TGTGCCAGCAGCTTGAAAAGGGGCTTACTCTACGAGCAGTACTTC
TRBV30	TRBD1	.	TRBJ2-1	CAWSADRGSYNEQFF	TGTGCCTGGAGTGCTGACAGGGGGTCCTACAATGAGCAGTTCTTC
TRBV19	TRBD1	many	TRBJ2-7	CASSRDRGNYEQYF	TGTGCCAGTAGCCGGGACAGGGGGAACTACGAGCAGTACTTC
TRBV14	TRBD1	once	TRBJ2-4	CASSQRGTGGDLAKNIQYF	TGTGCCAGCAGCCAGCGTGGGACAGGGGGCGATCTAGCCAAAAACATTCAGTACTTC
TRBV5-6	.	few	TRBJ2-7	CASSLGEYSYEQYF	TGTGCCAGCAGCTTGGGGGAGTACTCCTACGAGCAGTACTTC
TRBV30	.	.	TRBJ2-7	CAWSRGSVEQYF	TGTGCCTGGAGTAGGGGGTCGGTAGAGCAGTACTTC
TRBV28	.	.	TRBJ1-6	CASSITGYGYNSPLHF	TGTGCCAGCAGCATAACAGGCTACGGCTATAATTCACCCCTCCACTTT
TRBV19	TRBD2	few	TRBJ2-7	CASSPIAGGSYEQYF	TGTGCCAGTAGTCCGATAGCGGGAGGTTCCTACGAGCAGTACTTC